The entry below gives a single TCR beta chain sequence along with its context. This sample was included in a study of control samples from healthy donors and cancer patients. The protocol was immunoSEQ multiplex PCR, while the TCRdb copy is restricted to in-frame clones and leaves out a portion. Of around 230,000 clones listed, 85% to 95% were seen once; the top ten hold roughly 1.6%. The sequence derives from a man over 45 in good health. The sequenced sample was blood.

CDR3 in DNA: TGCGCCAGCAGTCCAAGTGCTCCTAGGGAGACCCAGTACTTC. It translates to CASSPSAPRETQYF. V usage is TRBV4-1 and J usage is TRBJ2-5; D unresolved. Germline-derived CDR1 and CDR2 are MGHRA and YSYEKL. V was clipped by 6 bases and J by 5 bases, with 16 bases between them. This CDR3 is built from 14 residues.